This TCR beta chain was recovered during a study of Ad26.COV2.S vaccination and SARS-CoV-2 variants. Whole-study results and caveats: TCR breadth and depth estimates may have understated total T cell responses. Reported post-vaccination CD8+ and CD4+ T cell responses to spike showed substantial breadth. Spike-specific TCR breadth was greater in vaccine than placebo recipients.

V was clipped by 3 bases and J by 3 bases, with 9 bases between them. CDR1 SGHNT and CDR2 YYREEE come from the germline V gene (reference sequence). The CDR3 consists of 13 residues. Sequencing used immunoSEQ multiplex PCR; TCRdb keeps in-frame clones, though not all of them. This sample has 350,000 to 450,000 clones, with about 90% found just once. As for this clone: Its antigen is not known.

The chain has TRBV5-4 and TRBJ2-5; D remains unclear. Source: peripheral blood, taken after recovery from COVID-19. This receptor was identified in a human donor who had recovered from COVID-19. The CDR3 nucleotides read TGTGCCAGCAGCTCCTGGCTGGAAGAGACCCAGTACTTC. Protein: CASSSWLEETQYF.